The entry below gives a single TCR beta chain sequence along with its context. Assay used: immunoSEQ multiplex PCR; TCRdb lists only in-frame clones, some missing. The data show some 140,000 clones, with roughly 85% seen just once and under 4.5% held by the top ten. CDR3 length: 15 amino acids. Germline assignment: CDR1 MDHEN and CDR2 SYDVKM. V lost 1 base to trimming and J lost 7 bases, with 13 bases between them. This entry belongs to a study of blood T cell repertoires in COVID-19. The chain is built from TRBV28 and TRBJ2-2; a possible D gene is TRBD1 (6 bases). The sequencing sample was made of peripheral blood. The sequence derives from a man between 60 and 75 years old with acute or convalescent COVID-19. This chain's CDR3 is CASSLSQGRFGELFF. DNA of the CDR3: TGTGCCAGCAGTTTATCCCAGGGGAGATTCGGGGAGCTGTTTTTT. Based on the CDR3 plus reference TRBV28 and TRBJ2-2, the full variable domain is DVKVTQSSRYLVKRTGEKVFLECVQDMDHENMFWYRQDPGLGLRLIYFSYDVKMKEKGDIPEGYSVSREKKERFSLILESASTNQTSMYLCASSLSQGRFGELFFGEGSRLTVL.